The source of this T cell receptor beta chain is a study of blood T cell repertoires in COVID-19. Across the whole study: From the United States, Italy and Spain came samples of acute and convalescent COVID-19. From T cells, B-cell-depleted T cells, or PBMCs came the material, which was cDNA or gDNA.

The CDR3 has 13 amino acids. Per the germline V gene, CDR1 is LGHDT and CDR2 is YNNKEL (reference sequence). Trimming cost V 8 bases and J 1 base, with 11 bases left between them. Authors' methods: Reference gene primer amplification gave estimated nucleated cell counts. The method was immunoSEQ multiplex PCR; TCRdb's version includes in-frame clones alone and lacks a portion of them. V and J calls and clone size are given by that table; D and trimming were obtained from the DNA. The sample contains about 42,000 clones, roughly 76% of which appear only once. The TCR comes from a woman aged 70 to 79 with acute or convalescent COVID-19. Sequenced sample: peripheral blood. The chain combines TRBV3-1 (or the pseudogene TRBV3-2) with TRBJ1-1; perhaps TRBD1 as D (5 bases). CDR3 nucleotides: TGTGCCAGCTCCCAGGGTGAGAACACTGAAGCTTTCTTT. Translated: CASSQGENTEAFF.